This T cell receptor (beta chain) appears in the sequencing data of a study of neurological immune-mediated disorders. A single record per CDR3 protein comes from TCRdb applying MiXCR to the 5' RACE reads. The sample lists some 65,000 distinct CDR3 sequences; 3.5% to 4.5% were seen once. This clonotype was recorded many times. The sample consisted of PBMCs. The receptor comes from a man aged 45-65 years with multiple sclerosis.

CDR3 region: CASSKEPGSTEAFF. CDR3 bases: TGTGCCAGCAGTAAAGAGCCGGGGTCGACTGAAGCTTTCTTT. The rearrangement uses TRBV12-3 or TRBV12-4 and TRBJ1-1, with D unclear. The CDR3 length is 14 residues. The V end was cut by 5 bases, the J end by 5 bases, with 15 bases between.